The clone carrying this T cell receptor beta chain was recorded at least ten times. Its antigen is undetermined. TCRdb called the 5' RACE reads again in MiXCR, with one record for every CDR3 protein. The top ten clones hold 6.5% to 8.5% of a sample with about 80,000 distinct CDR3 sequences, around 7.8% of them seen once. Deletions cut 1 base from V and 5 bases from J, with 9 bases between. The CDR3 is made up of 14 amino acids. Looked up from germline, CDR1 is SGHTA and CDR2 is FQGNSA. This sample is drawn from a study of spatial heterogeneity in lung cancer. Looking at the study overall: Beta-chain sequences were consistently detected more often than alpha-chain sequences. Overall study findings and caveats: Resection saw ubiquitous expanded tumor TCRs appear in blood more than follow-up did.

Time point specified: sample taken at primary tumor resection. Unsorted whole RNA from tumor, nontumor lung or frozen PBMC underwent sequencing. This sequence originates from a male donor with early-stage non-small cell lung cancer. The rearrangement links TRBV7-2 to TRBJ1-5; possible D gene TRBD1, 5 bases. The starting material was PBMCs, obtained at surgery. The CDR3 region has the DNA TGTGCCAGCAGCTTAGGTGGGGCCTATCAGCCCCAGCATTTT. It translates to CASSLGGAYQPQHF. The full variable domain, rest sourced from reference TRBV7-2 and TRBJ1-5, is GAGVSQSPSNKVTEKGKDVELRCDPISGHTALYWYRQSLGQGLEFLIYFQGNSAPDKSGLPSDRFSAERTGGSVSTLTIQRTQQEDSAVYLCASSLGGAYQPQHFGDGTRLSIL.